This T cell receptor beta chain was profiled in a study of CD8 T cells in Susac syndrome (dated by TCRdb to between 2018 and 2021). Notes on the research overall: Among the sequenced Susac syndrome patients, over five had clinically active disease and eight were in clinical remission. At the time of blood withdrawal, Susac syndrome patients were either therapy-naive, taking corticosteroids (with some also receiving IVIg), or on IVIg alone. Repertoire sequencing was used to test whether CD8+ T cell activation and differentiation in Susac syndrome was antigen driven.

Here is what the overall study found, with its caveats: No clonal expansion was detected in the CD4+ T cell repertoire of Susac syndrome patients. The number of individuals in the TCR sequencing and HLA analysis was recognized as being relatively small.

RNA was extracted using the RNeasy kit, and 0.5 to 1 microgram was reverse transcribed with random hexamers. TCR beta CDR3 regions were amplified with the immunoSEQ multiplex PCR assay covering 54 Vbeta and 13 Jbeta segments. To correct PCR amplification bias, a synthetic template baseline was used for both primer optimization and computational correction. The authors' analysis ran thus. Reads were annotated to V, D and J genes according to IMGT and were analyzed with immunoSEQ Analyzer, with only productive sequences retained. Clonality was computed as one minus Shannon entropy normalized by log2 of the number of productive unique sequences. For each patient and control, public and private clones were evaluated within the 100 most prevalent clones. Susac-specific clones were defined as absent from healthy and MS cohorts, 800 to 1,200 published viral clones and other ImmuneACCESS disease sequences. Starting from the raw public reads, TCRdb applied fastp trimming at Q25, assembled clones with MiXCR and retained in-frame beta chains. All rows with the same CDR3 protein become a single entry with the most common DNA and genes. For this entry, the V and J calls and clone size follow TCRdb and not the study's own pipeline. For this sample there are some 200,000 distinct CDR3 sequences; approximately 94% appear just once. The ten largest clones represent around 0.1% of the sample.

CDR1 and CDR2, per the germline V gene, are SQVTM and ANQGSEA. V was cut back by 7 bases and J by 3 bases, leaving a gap of 7 bases between them. The CDR3 measures 12 amino acids from cysteine to phenylalanine. The kept DNA is CDR3 alone, 36 bases in frame from the first base. Peripheral blood CD8+ and CD4+ T cells from healthy donors, Susac syndrome patients and multiple sclerosis patients were profiled by high-throughput TCR beta sequencing. The Susac syndrome patients fulfilled recently defined diagnostic criteria for definite or probable disease. Bulk CD8+ and CD4+ T cells were purified by magnetic negative isolation, whereas CD8+ TEMRA cells were enriched by FACS. Blood was collected in EDTA tubes and processed within 24 hours, with PBMCs isolated through density gradient centrifugation. PBMCs intended for TCR sequencing were cryopreserved in liquid nitrogen and were subsequently thawed in a 37 degrees C water bath. Purity of sorted or isolated CD4+, CD8+ and CD8+ TEMRA cells was at least 90%.

Remarks on this clonotype: Its antigen specificity is not known. Base quality data are lacking; no much larger clone is found one base away.

The origin of this receptor is a human donor with Susac syndrome. The rearranged chain carries TRBV29-1 and TRBJ2-6, with an unclear D gene assignment. Sequencing input: CD4+ T cells from PBMCs. The DNA sequence reads TGCAGCGCATTGCTTGGGGCCAACGTCCTGACTTTC. This translates into CSALLGANVLTF.